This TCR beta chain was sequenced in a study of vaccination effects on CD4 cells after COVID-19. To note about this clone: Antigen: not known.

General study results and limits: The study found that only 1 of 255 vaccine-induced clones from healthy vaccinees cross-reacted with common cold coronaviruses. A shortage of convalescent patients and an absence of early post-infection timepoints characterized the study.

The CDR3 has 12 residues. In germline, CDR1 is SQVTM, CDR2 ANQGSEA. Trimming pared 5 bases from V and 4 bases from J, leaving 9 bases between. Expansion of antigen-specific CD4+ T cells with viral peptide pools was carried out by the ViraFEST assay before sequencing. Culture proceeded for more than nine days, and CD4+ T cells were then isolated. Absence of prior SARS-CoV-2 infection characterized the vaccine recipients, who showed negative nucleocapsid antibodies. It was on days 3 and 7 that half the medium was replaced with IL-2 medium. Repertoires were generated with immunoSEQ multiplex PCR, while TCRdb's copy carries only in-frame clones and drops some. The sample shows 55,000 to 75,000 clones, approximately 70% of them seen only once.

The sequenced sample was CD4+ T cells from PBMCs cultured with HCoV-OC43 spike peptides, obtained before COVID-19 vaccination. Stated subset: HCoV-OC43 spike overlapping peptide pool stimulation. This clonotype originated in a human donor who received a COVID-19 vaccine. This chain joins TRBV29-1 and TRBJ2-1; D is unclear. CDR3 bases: TGCAGCGTTAGGACCATGTACAATGAGCAGTTCTTC. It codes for CSVRTMYNEQFF.